The 10 T cell receptor beta chains below were found in one sample sequenced in a study of cytomegalovirus exposure and HLA in healthy donors. Sequenced by immunoSEQ multiplex PCR; TCRdb stores in-frame clones only, minus some. In the table there are 150,000 to 200,000 clones, 85% to 90% of which are singletons. Material: PBMCs. All receptors come from a man younger than 35 in good health and CMV-seropositive.

This clone is a singleton in its sample. The genes are TRBV7-9 and TRBJ1-3; tentative D call: TRBD1 (6 bases). Germline values: CDR1 SEHNR, CDR2 FQNEAQ (reference sequence). CDR3 length: 16 amino acids. V lost 4 bases, J lost 0 bases, and 13 bases lay in between. The CDR3 loop reads CASSSPGQNSGNTIYF. CDR3 bases: TGTGCCAGCAGCTCGCCGGGACAAAACTCTGGAAACACCATATATTTT.

This sequence joins TRBV9 and TRBJ2-3, with 8 bases lining up with TRBD2. CDR1 is SGDLS and CDR2 is YYNGEE in the germline V gene. Germline trimming cut 4 bases from V and 2 bases from J; bases unmatched to any gene: 9. This CDR3 is built from 16 residues. The CDR3: CASSPWAGGTTDTQYF. CDR3 nucleotides: TGTGCCAGCAGCCCCTGGGCGGGAGGCACCACAGATACGCAGTATTTT.

The chain employs TRBV2 and TRBJ2-7; 9 bases align to TRBD1. V was clipped by 7 bases and J by 3 bases; unmatched bases: 7. CDR1 is SNHLY and CDR2 is FYNNEI in the germline V gene. CDR3 size: 14 residues. The CDR3 region has the DNA TGTGCCAGCATGAAACAGGGGGCGAACTACGAGCAGTACTTC. Its translation: CASMKQGANYEQYF.

CDR3 loop: CASSLEQSGEQFF. CDR3 bases: TGTGCCAGCAGCTTGGAGCAGTCGGGGGAGCAGTTCTTC. The chain recombines TRBV7-2 with TRBJ2-1, with D perhaps matching TRBD2 (5 bases). Germline V lookup: CDR1 SGHTA, CDR2 FQGNSA. V gave up 3 bases and J gave up 10 bases, with 13 bases separating them. This CDR3 is built from 13 residues.

V is TRBV15 and J is TRBJ1-4; the D is unclear. CDR1 and CDR2 (germline): LNHNV, YYDKDF (reference sequence). V lost 0 bases, J lost 2 bases, and 16 bases lay in between. The CDR3 totals 18 residues. The CDR3 DNA reads TGTGCCACCAGCAGAGATCGGACTCCGGGGATCACTAATGAAAAACTGTTTTTT. Residues: CATSRDRTPGITNEKLFF.

This clone was recorded only once. This chain joins TRBV2 and TRBJ2-7; unclear D gene. The germline V gene has CDR1 SNHLY and CDR2 FYNNEI. The CDR3 extends over 14 amino acids. Trimming took 6 bases from V and 2 from J, leaving 14 bases between them. The CDR3 bases are TGTGCCAGCAGGCCCCCAACGGGTGCCTACGAGCAGTACTTC. This sequence encodes CASRPPTGAYEQYF.

This clone has only a few counts. The chain couples TRBV7-9 to TRBJ2-3; the match to TRBD1 covers 8 bases. The length of the CDR3 is 15 residues. The germline V gene has CDR1 SEHNR and CDR2 FQNEAQ (reference sequence). With 5 bases clipped from V and 3 bases from J, the junction kept 7 bases outside the gene matches. The CDR3: CASSAYRGRTDTQYF. CDR3 nucleotide sequence: TGTGCCAGCAGCGCCTACAGGGGGAGGACAGATACGCAGTATTTT. The full variable domain, with the rest looked up from reference TRBV7-9 and TRBJ2-3, is DTGVSQNPRHKITKRGQNVTFRCDPISEHNRLYWYRQTLGQGPEFLTYFQNEAQLEKSRLLSDRFSAERPKGSFSTLEIQRTEQGDSAMYLCASSAYRGRTDTQYFGPGTRLTVL.

This chain joins TRBV13 and TRBJ2-3, with 8 positions matching TRBD2. CDR3 size: 15 residues. Germline loops: CDR1 PRHDT, CDR2 FYEKMQ (reference sequence). Trimming removed 5 bases from V and 2 bases from J; junction bases left unmatched: 6. DNA for the CDR3: TGTGCCAGCAGCCTTAGCGGGATTGACACAGATACGCAGTATTTT. Translating it yields CASSLSGIDTDTQYF.

V gene TRBV7-6 combines with J gene TRBJ2-1; a possible D gene is TRBD1 (6 bases). The CDR3 has 15 residues. Trimming removed 5 bases from V and 8 bases from J, with 19 bases in between. The V gene's germline CDR1 is SGHVS and CDR2 FNYEAQ. The CDR3 spells CASSQQGVRGDEQFF. The CDR3 DNA sequence: TGTGCCAGCAGCCAACAGGGAGTTCGTGGGGATGAGCAGTTCTTC.

This rearrangement joins TRBV16 to TRBJ2-7; tentatively, D is TRBD1 (5 bases). Germline V gene data show CDR1 as KGHSY and CDR2 as FQNENV. V lost 3 bases and J lost 2, with 11 bases in between. The CDR3 runs 14 residues. CDR3 amino acids: CASSQTVPTYEQYF. In DNA, the CDR3 is TGTGCCAGCAGCCAGACAGTGCCCACCTACGAGCAGTACTTC. Full variable domain (outside the CDR3, taken from reference TRBV16 and TRBJ2-7): GEEVAQTPKHLVRGEGQKAKLYCAPIKGHSYVFWYQQVLKNEFKFLISFQNENVFDETGMPKERFSAKCLPNSPCSLEIQATKLEDSAVYFCASSQTVPTYEQYFGPGTRLTVT.